These 8 T cell receptor beta chains were all obtained from the same sample, sequenced in a study of cytomegalovirus exposure and HLA in healthy donors. PCR involved 60 Vbeta and 13 Jbeta primers. Repertoires were generated with immunoSEQ multiplex PCR, while TCRdb's copy carries only in-frame clones and drops some. This table has 100,000 to 150,000 clones, approximately 82% appearing once. Material for sequencing was PBMCs. These TCRs come from a man between 18 and 29 years old in good health and CMV-seropositive.

The rearrangement uses TRBV5-1 and TRBJ2-3, with TRBD2 identical over 8 bases. With V trimmed by 0 bases and J by 4 bases, 4 bases remained unmatched. The CDR3 extends over 15 amino acids. Germline V CDR1 and CDR2: SGHRS, YFSETQ. The CDR3: CASSLGRGGADTQYF. The CDR3 DNA reads TGCGCCAGCAGCTTGGGACGGGGGGGGGCAGATACGCAGTATTTT.

This chain joins TRBV9 and TRBJ2-7, with D perhaps TRBD1 (7 bases). The germline V gene encodes CDR1 SGDLS and CDR2 YYNGEE. The germline V and J ends were trimmed by 4 bases and 5 bases, with 16 bases remaining between them. CDR3 length: 14 amino acids. The CDR3 is CASSPGGLDDEQYF. DNA for the CDR3: TGTGCCAGCAGCCCAGGGGGGCTAGACGACGAGCAGTACTTC.

This clone has just a few counts. The genes are TRBV11-2 and TRBJ2-7; 8 bases line up with TRBD2. The CDR3 contains 14 residues. V gave up 1 base and J gave up 4 bases; unmatched junction bases: 3. Per the germline V gene, CDR1 is SGHAT and CDR2 is FQNNGV. The CDR3, as DNA: TGTGCCAGCAGCTTAGCGGGGGGGCCGTACGAGCAGTACTTC. Protein sequence: CASSLAGGPYEQYF. The full variable domain, with the rest looked up from reference TRBV11-2 and TRBJ2-7, is EAGVAQSPRYKIIEKRQSVAFWCNPISGHATLYWYQQILGQGPKLLIQFQNNGVVDDSQLPKDRFSAERLKGVDSTLKIQPAKLEDSAVYLCASSLAGGPYEQYFGPGTRLTVT.

The chain has TRBV7-9 and TRBJ1-4; D perhaps matches TRBD1 (6 bases). The germline CDR1 and CDR2 sequences are SEHNR and FQNEAQ (reference sequence). Trimming took 1 base from V and 6 from J, leaving 9 bases between them. This CDR3 spans 14 amino acids. The CDR3 sequence is CASSLDRDDEKLFF. In DNA form, the CDR3 reads TGTGCCAGCAGCTTAGACAGGGATGATGAAAAACTGTTTTTT.

This clone has just a few counts. The chain links TRBV7-3 to TRBJ2-1; 8 bases are a match to TRBD2. The J segment lost 4 bases and the V segment lost 3 bases, leaving 5 bases of the junction unmatched. Per the germline V gene, CDR1 is SGHTA and CDR2 is FQGTGA. The CDR3 is 15 amino acids. CDR3 bases: TGTGCCAGCAGCTTGCTGAGCGGGGGTTACAATGAGCAGTTCTTC. Its protein is CASSLLSGGYNEQFF.

This chain connects TRBV6-5 to TRBJ1-3; D might be TRBD1 (5 bases). Trimming stripped 8 bases from V and 0 bases from J, with 11 bases between. This CDR3 is 14 amino acids long. Germline lookup yields CDR1 MNHEY and CDR2 SVGAGI. CDR3 nucleotide sequence: TGTGCCAGCGCAAGGGGTCCCTCTGGAAACACCATATATTTT. It translates to CASARGPSGNTIYF.

The chain has TRBV18 and TRBJ1-1; D gene uncertain. Trimming stripped 6 bases from V and 6 bases from J, with 17 bases between. This CDR3 is built from 14 residues. CDR1 and CDR2 from the germline V gene are KGHSH and LQKENI. The CDR3 sequence is CASSPREGSPEAFF. The CDR3 DNA sequence: TGTGCCAGCTCCCCTAGGGAGGGCAGCCCTGAAGCTTTCTTT.

This chain connects TRBV6-5 to TRBJ2-5; D possibly corresponds to TRBD1 (5 bases). Near its end, the DNA agrees better with TRBJ2-7, so the J call may be wrong. The germline CDR1 and CDR2 sequences are MNHEY and SVGAGI. This CDR3 region has 14 residues. CDR3 DNA: TGTGCCAGCAGTTACAGGGCAGGGCCCTACGAGCAGTACTTC. Protein: CASSYRAGPYEQYF.